These 10 T cell receptor beta chains originate from one sample sequenced in a study of cytomegalovirus exposure and HLA in healthy donors. The PCR used 60 Vbeta and 13 Jbeta primers. TCRdb's table, derived via immunoSEQ multiplex PCR, lists solely in-frame clones and lacks some. The profile covers around 98,000 clones, with about two thirds appearing a single time and less than 1.5% taken by the ten largest. The sequenced sample was PBMCs. These receptors were collected from a female donor in good health and CMV-seronegative.

In this sample, this clone turned up a few times. The rearrangement joins TRBV9 to TRBJ2-3; 13 bases match TRBD2. The CDR3 sequence is 21 residues long. Germline CDR1 reads SGDLS; CDR2 reads YYNGEE. Losses at the gene ends were 3 bases for V and 5 bases for J; bases not matched to a gene: 21. CDR3 in amino acids: CASSAETDRSTSGRAEDTQYF. The CDR3 DNA is TGTGCCAGCAGCGCGGAGACGGACAGGAGCACTAGCGGGAGGGCCGAAGATACGCAGTATTTT.

The J gene is TRBJ2-2, the V gene TRBV19; maybe TRBD1 (6 bases). The CDR3 is made up of 15 amino acids. Germline CDR1 reads LNHDA; CDR2 reads SQIVND (reference sequence). V was shortened by 3 bases and J by 0 bases, with 8 bases between the two germline ends. The CDR3 sequence is CASSIRGTNTGELFF. The CDR3 bases are TGTGCCAGTAGTATCAGGGGAACGAACACCGGGGAGCTGTTTTTT.

The chain has TRBV30 and TRBJ1-1; tentative D call: TRBD1 (6 bases). There are 14 residues in the CDR3. Between the trimmed V and J ends, which lost 2 bases and 0 bases, there was a span of 10 bases. Germline CDR1 GTSNPN, CDR2 SVGIG (reference sequence). CDR3 bases: TGTGCCTGGAGTCAGGGGATACTGAACACTGAAGCTTTCTTT. Translating gives CAWSQGILNTEAFF.

The chain employs TRBV30 and TRBJ1-4; D may be TRBD1 (5 bases). This CDR3 is built from 14 residues. V was clipped by 0 bases and J by 8 bases, with 13 bases between them. Per the germline V gene, CDR1 is GTSNPN and CDR2 is SVGIG (reference sequence). CDR3 region: CAWSVRGTREKLFF. The CDR3 nucleotides read TGTGCCTGGAGTGTACGGGGGACCCGGGAAAAACTGTTTTTT.

This clone was found once. The rearrangement links TRBV30 to TRBJ2-7; weak D call: TRBD1 (5 bases). CDR1 is GTSNPN and CDR2 is SVGIG in the germline V gene (reference sequence). The CDR3 contains 14 residues. V dropped 0 bases and J dropped 7 bases, with 16 bases sitting between them. CDR3 nucleotides: TGTGCCTGGAGTGTATACCAGGGCAGGTGGGAGCAGTACTTC. It is translated as CAWSVYQGRWEQYF.

The genes are TRBV6-1 and TRBJ2-7, with D possibly matching TRBD2 (5 bases). CDR1 and CDR2 (germline): MNHNS, SASEGT. The CDR3 totals 15 residues. Trimming removed 10 bases from V and 2 bases from J, with 21 bases in between. The CDR3: CANSPEGRFPYEQYF. The DNA of the CDR3 is TGTGCCAACTCTCCTGAGGGCCGATTTCCCTACGAGCAGTACTTC.

The rearrangement links TRBV5-1 to TRBJ1-2; 7 nucleotides agree with TRBD1. The CDR3 runs to 15 residues. After removal of 2 bases from V and 0 bases from J, the junction contained 4 bases not matched to a gene. The germline gives CDR1 SGHRS, CDR2 YFSETQ. The CDR3 region has the DNA TGCGCCAGCAGCTTCGGGACAGTAGCTAACTATGGCTACACCTTC. Translating gives CASSFGTVANYGYTF.

The chain links TRBV11-3 to TRBJ2-1, with 8 bases that match TRBD1. CDR3 length: 15 residues. Germline V lookup: CDR1 SGHNT, CDR2 YENEEA. Losses at the gene ends were 5 bases for V and 7 bases for J; bases not matched to a gene: 10. The CDR3 region has the DNA TGTGCCAGCAGCCCAGCGGACAGGGCGGGTAATGAGCAGTTCTTC. It codes for CASSPADRAGNEQFF.

The J gene is TRBJ1-6, the V gene TRBV27, with D unresolved. V was cut by 6 bases and J by 9 bases, with 18 bases left in between. The CDR3 runs 15 residues. Germline V gene data show CDR1 as MNHEY and CDR2 as SMNVEV (reference sequence). CDR3 nucleotides: TGTGCCAGCAGACCAGGCCATAATGCCCCTTCACCCCTCCACTTT. Translated: CASRPGHNAPSPLHF.

This clone appeared once. The chain couples TRBV28 to TRBJ1-1; weak D call: TRBD1 (5 bases). The CDR3 length is 16 residues. Trimming removed 5 bases from V and 11 bases from J, with 27 bases in between. Germline CDR1 and CDR2: MDHEN and SYDVKM. The CDR3 DNA reads as TGTGCCAGCAGTCGTATCTCAGGGAGGAACTCTATTGACGCTTTCTTT. Amino acid sequence: CASSRISGRNSIDAFF.